These 21 T cell receptor beta chains share one sample of origin, sequenced in a study of T cell repertoires in aging, cancer and after chemotherapy. TCR beta rearrangements were amplified from peripheral blood genomic DNA. Multiplex touch-down PCR with TRB-A/B primers amplified rearranged V-D-J TRB sequences. TCRdb redid the calling of the multiplex PCR reads with MiXCR, one entry per CDR3 protein. The data contain just under 2,000 distinct CDR3 sequences, less than 35% of them seen just once; the ten biggest clones take up 9.5% to 13%. Sequencing input: blood. The source of these receptors is a human donor with a solid tumor.

This clonotype was counted once. The chain combines TRBV18 with TRBJ1-1, with a tentative D call TRBD1 (5 bases). The CDR3 runs 16 residues. Germline-derived CDR1 and CDR2 are KGHSH and LQKENI. V lost 2 bases and J 3 bases, leaving 16 bases between the germline ends. The CDR3 DNA reads TGTGCCAGCTCACCAATGGATCTTGGGGGGTACACTGAAGCTTTCTTT. Amino acids: CASSPMDLGGYTEAFF.

This chain links TRBV7-9 with TRBJ1-2; 8 positions match TRBD1. The CDR3 is 15 amino acids. The V gene's germline CDR1 is SEHNR and CDR2 FQNEAQ (reference sequence). Unmatched junction bases numbered 10, after V lost 5 bases and J lost 5 bases. Here the CDR3 reads CASSPASGGLYGYTF. In nucleotides, the CDR3 is TGTGCCAGCAGCCCAGCATCAGGGGGCCTTTATGGCTACACCTTC.

This clonotype counts as large. The chain recombines TRBV6-5 with TRBJ1-2; 7 bases line up with TRBD1. The CDR3 totals 15 residues. Trimming at V came to 2 bases and at J to 8 bases, leaving 11 bases not matched to a gene. CDR1 MNHEY and CDR2 SVGAGI come from the germline V gene. CDR3 region: CASSYAQGPTWGYTF. The CDR3 nucleotides are TGTGCCAGCAGTTACGCACAGGGGCCCACTTGGGGCTACACCTTC.

The chain carries TRBV6-6 and TRBJ2-7; 9 bases line up with TRBD1. This CDR3 region has 16 residues. Unmatched junction bases numbered 10, after V lost 4 bases and J lost 3 bases. From germline, CDR1 is MNHNY and CDR2 SVGAGI (reference sequence). CDR3 residues: CASSSPGTGINYEQYF. The DNA of the CDR3 is TGTGCCAGCAGTTCCCCAGGGACAGGGATAAACTACGAGCAGTACTTC.

The V call is TRBV6-2 or TRBV6-3, the J call TRBJ2-7, with a tentative D call TRBD1 (7 bases). Germline CDR1 MNHEY, CDR2 SVGEGT. This CDR3 contains 12 residues. The ends were cut back, 8 bases at V and 7 bases at J, with 15 bases in the middle. The CDR3 loop is CASSPGGREQYF. The CDR3 nucleotides read TGTGCCAGCTCTCCAGGGGGGAGGGAGCAGTACTTC.

This clonotype showed up just a few times. The chain combines TRBV6-5 with TRBJ1-2, with 7 bases lining up with TRBD1. V shed 0 bases, J shed 6 bases, and the junction held 16 bases outside the gene matches. Germline CDR1 reads MNHEY; CDR2 reads SVGAGI. The CDR3 consists of 18 residues. CDR3 bases: TGTGCCAGCAGTTACTCAAGGGGACAGAGTGGTGGACGCGATGGCTACACCTTC. It specifies CASSYSRGQSGGRDGYTF.

This chain uses TRBV7-2 with TRBJ2-5; D perhaps matches TRBD2 (6 bases). The CDR3 consists of 15 residues. V lost 3 bases and J 5 bases, leaving 16 bases between the germline ends. The V gene's germline CDR1 is SGHTA and CDR2 FQGNSA. The CDR3 sequence is CASSFEAGKGETQYF. CDR3 bases: TGTGCCAGCAGCTTTGAGGCGGGAAAAGGGGAGACCCAGTACTTC. Variable domain in full (rest from reference TRBV7-2 and TRBJ2-5): GAGVSQSPSNKVTEKGKDVELRCDPISGHTALYWYRQSLGQGLEFLIYFQGNSAPDKSGLPSDRFSAERTGGSVSTLTIQRTQQEDSAVYLCASSFEAGKGETQYFGPGTRLLVL.

This chain uses TRBV12-3 or TRBV12-4 with TRBJ1-2; TRBD1 is a possible D gene (6 bases). The CDR3 length is 11 residues. V was cut by 9 bases and J by 5 bases, with 10 bases left in between. In nucleotides, the CDR3 is TGTGCCAGAAGTACAGGGTATGGCTACACCTTC. It specifies CARSTGYGYTF.

In this sample, this clonotype turned up a few times. The chain couples TRBV12-3 or TRBV12-4 to TRBJ2-3, with D uncertain. CDR3 length: 11 amino acids. The V gene lost 5 bases and the J gene lost 5 bases, with 5 bases spanning the gap. The CDR3 region is CASSLRDTQYF. The DNA for the CDR3 is TGTGCCAGCAGTCTTCGAGATACGCAGTATTTT.

The chain couples TRBV4-2 to TRBJ1-3; D not certain. CDR3 size: 15 residues. In germline, CDR1 is LGHNA, CDR2 YNFKEQ. Trimming took 0 bases from V and 3 from J, leaving 9 bases between them. DNA for the CDR3: TGTGCCAGCAGCCAAGATCGTGGGGTTGGAAACACCATATATTTT. As protein: CASSQDRGVGNTIYF.

The J gene is TRBJ1-5, the V gene TRBV19; no reliable D call. CDR3 length: 14 residues. V lost 10 bases and J lost 3, with 16 bases in between. Germline values: CDR1 LNHDA, CDR2 SQIVND (reference sequence). The CDR3 loop reads CATKKTGVNQPQHF. Here the CDR3 DNA reads TGTGCCACCAAAAAGACTGGGGTCAATCAGCCCCAGCATTTT.

The chain couples TRBV6-2 or TRBV6-3 to TRBJ1-2; D gene uncertain. Germline V gene sequence: CDR1 MNHEY, CDR2 SVGEGT. CDR3 length equals 14 residues. The V and J ends lost 5 bases and 5 bases respectively, with 15 bases between them. For the CDR3, the DNA is TGTGCCAGCAGTATCGGACGGGTTAATTATGGCTACACCTTC. Translation: CASSIGRVNYGYTF.

The V gene is TRBV30, the J gene TRBJ1-5; 9 bases map to TRBD1. CDR1 is GTSNPN, CDR2 SVGIG, per germline (reference sequence). J was trimmed by 7 bases and V by 4 bases; bases with no gene match: 11. The CDR3 has 15 amino acids. CDR3 nucleotide sequence: TGTGCCTGGAATTCCGGGACAGGGAAGGCGCAGCCCCAGCATTTT. Its protein product is CAWNSGTGKAQPQHF.

The sample holds a few counts of this clonotype. The V and J genes are TRBV20-1 and TRBJ2-1, with no clear D. V shed 0 bases and J shed 2 bases, with 11 bases lying between them. The germline V gene has CDR1 DFQATT and CDR2 SNEGSKA (reference sequence). The CDR3 has 15 amino acids. This CDR3 reads CSARDPTSPYNEQFF. The CDR3 DNA sequence: TGCAGTGCTAGAGATCCCACCTCTCCCTACAATGAGCAGTTCTTC.

This rearrangement joins TRBV28 to TRBJ1-2; 9 bases are a match to TRBD1. With V trimmed by 2 bases and J by 3 bases, 10 bases remained unmatched. The CDR3 is made up of 17 amino acids. Germline CDR1 is MDHEN and CDR2 is SYDVKM. The CDR3 reads CASSLTGQGYRDYGYTF. The CDR3 DNA reads as TGTGCCAGCAGTTTAACGGGACAGGGATATAGGGACTATGGCTACACCTTC.

The chain carries TRBV6-5 and TRBJ2-7; 8 bases map to TRBD2. Trimming cost V 5 bases and J 0 bases; bases outside gene matches: 3. Germline lookup yields CDR1 MNHEY and CDR2 SVGAGI. The CDR3 runs to 14 residues. Here the CDR3 DNA reads TGTGCCAGCAGTATAAGCGGGAGCTCCTACGAGCAGTACTTC. Translation: CASSISGSSYEQYF.

V gene TRBV20-1 combines with J gene TRBJ1-2; D remains unclear. The CDR3 totals 10 residues. Trimming stripped 0 bases from V and 7 bases from J, with 3 bases between. Germline CDR1 and CDR2: DFQATT and SNEGSKA (reference sequence). The CDR3, as DNA: TGCAGTGCTAGAGACGTTGGCTACACCTTC. It yields the protein CSARDVGYTF.

This clonotype came up a few times. The chain employs TRBV24-1 and TRBJ2-1; TRBD1 aligns across 10 bases. CDR1 and CDR2 from the germline V gene are KGHDR and SFDVKD. The junction had 8 bases not matched to a gene; V was cut back by 2 bases and J by 8 bases. The CDR3 sequence is 16 residues long. The CDR3 sequence is CATSDSRTGGRYEQFF. The CDR3 DNA follows: TGTGCCACCAGTGATTCCCGGACAGGGGGTAGGTATGAGCAGTTCTTC.

V is TRBV7-6 and J is TRBJ1-1, with 7 bases that match TRBD1. The V gene end was trimmed by 1 base and the J gene end by 1 base; junction bases not matched to a gene: 12. The CDR3 runs 18 residues. CDR1 and CDR2 from the germline V gene are SGHVS and FNYEAQ. The CDR3 is CASSLGSKRGRGNTEAFF. CDR3 nucleotides: TGTGCCAGCAGCTTAGGATCGAAGAGGGGGCGTGGGAACACTGAAGCTTTCTTT.

The rearrangement uses TRBV10-3 and TRBJ1-2, with D unresolved. The CDR3 spans 14 residues. Germline V gene data show CDR1 as ENHRY and CDR2 as SYGVKD. Trimming cost V 0 bases and J 8 bases, with 13 bases left between them. CDR3 residues: CAISESGTSLGYTF. CDR3 DNA: TGTGCCATCAGTGAGTCGGGCACAAGTCTGGGCTACACCTTC.

The chain is built from TRBV20-1 and TRBJ2-7; 8 bases are shared with TRBD1. With V trimmed by 4 bases and J by 3 bases, 5 bases remained unmatched. The CDR3 runs to 13 residues. Germline V gives CDR1 DFQATT, CDR2 SNEGSKA (reference sequence). The CDR3 DNA follows: TGCAGTGCTAAGGACAGGGTTGGCTACGAGCAGTACTTC. Translation: CSAKDRVGYEQYF.